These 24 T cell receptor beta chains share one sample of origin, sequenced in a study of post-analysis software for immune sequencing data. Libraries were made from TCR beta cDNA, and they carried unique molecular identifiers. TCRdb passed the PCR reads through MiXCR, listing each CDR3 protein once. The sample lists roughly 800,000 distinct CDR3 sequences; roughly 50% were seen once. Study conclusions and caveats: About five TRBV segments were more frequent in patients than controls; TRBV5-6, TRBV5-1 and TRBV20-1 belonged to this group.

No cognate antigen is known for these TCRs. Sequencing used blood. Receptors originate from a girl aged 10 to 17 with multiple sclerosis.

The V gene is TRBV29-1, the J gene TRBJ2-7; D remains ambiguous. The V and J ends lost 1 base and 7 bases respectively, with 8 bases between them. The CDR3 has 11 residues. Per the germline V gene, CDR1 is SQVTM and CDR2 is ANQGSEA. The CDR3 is CSVEVATEQYF. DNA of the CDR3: TGCAGCGTTGAAGTCGCAACTGAGCAGTACTTC.

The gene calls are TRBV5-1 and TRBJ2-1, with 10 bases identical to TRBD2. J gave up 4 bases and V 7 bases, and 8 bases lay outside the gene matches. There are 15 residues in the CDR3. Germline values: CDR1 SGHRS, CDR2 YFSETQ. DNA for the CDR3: TGCGCCAGCCGGACGGGGACTAGCGAGTACAATGAGCAGTTCTTC. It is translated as CASRTGTSEYNEQFF.

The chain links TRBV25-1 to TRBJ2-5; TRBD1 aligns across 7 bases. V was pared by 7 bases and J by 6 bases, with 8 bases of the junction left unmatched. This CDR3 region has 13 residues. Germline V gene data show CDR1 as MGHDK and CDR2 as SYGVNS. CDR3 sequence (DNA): TGTGCCAGCACCAGACAGGGCCTCAAGACCCAGTACTTC. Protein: CASTRQGLKTQYF.

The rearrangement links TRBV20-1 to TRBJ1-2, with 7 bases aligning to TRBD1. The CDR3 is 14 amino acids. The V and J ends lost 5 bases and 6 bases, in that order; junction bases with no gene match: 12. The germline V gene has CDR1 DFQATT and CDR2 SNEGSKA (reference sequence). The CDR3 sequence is CSAGRQGVGDGYTF. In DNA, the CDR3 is TGCAGTGCTGGCCGACAGGGTGTTGGGGATGGCTACACCTTC.

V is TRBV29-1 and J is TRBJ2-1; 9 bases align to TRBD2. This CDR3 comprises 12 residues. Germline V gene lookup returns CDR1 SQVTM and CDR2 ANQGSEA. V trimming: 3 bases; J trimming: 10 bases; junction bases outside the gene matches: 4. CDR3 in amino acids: CSVEGLAGEQFF. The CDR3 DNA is TGCAGCGTTGAGGGGCTAGCGGGAGAGCAGTTCTTC.

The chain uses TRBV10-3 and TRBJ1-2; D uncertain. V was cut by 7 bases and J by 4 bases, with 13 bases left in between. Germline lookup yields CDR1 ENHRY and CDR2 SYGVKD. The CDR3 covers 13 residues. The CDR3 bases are TGTGCCATCAAATTGGAGGGAGGCTATGGCTACACCTTC. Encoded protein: CAIKLEGGYGYTF.

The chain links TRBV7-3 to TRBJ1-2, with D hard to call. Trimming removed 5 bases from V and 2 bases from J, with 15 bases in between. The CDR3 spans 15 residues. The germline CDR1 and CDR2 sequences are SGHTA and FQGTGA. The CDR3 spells CASSPGRGINYGYTF. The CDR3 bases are TGTGCCAGCAGCCCCGGGCGAGGGATCAACTATGGCTACACCTTC.

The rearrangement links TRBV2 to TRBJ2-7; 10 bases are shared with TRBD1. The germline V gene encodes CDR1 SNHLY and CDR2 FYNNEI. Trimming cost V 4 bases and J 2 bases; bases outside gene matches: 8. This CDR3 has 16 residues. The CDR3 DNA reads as TGTGCCAGCAGTGGAAACGACAGGGGGCTACCCTACGAGCAGTACTTC. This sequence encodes CASSGNDRGLPYEQYF.

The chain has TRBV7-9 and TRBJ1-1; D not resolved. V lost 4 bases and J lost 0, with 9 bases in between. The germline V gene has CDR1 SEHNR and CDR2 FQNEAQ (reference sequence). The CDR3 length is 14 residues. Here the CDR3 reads CASSSREVNTEAFF. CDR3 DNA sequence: TGTGCCAGCAGCTCTCGTGAGGTGAACACTGAAGCTTTCTTT.

CDR3 in amino acids: CASSADWTSGGTQYF. The CDR3 region has the DNA TGTGCCAGCAGCGCAGATTGGACTAGCGGGGGTACGCAGTATTTT. The chain uses TRBV9 and TRBJ2-3; 13 bases are a match to TRBD2. J was trimmed by 8 bases and V by 3 bases; bases with no gene match: 6. The CDR3 contains 15 residues. Germline V gene lookup returns CDR1 SGDLS and CDR2 YYNGEE.

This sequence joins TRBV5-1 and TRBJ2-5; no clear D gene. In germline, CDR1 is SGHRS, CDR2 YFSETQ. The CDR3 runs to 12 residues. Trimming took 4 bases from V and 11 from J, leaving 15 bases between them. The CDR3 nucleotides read TGCGCCAGCAGCCTCAGCAACAATGAGCAGTACTTC. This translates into CASSLSNNEQYF.

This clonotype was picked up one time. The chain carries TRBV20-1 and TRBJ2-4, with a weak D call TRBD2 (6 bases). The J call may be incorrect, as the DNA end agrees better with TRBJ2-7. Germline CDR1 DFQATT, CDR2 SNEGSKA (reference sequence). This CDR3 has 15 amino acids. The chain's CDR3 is CSAGDGDLGNYEQYF. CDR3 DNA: TGCAGTGCTGGGGACGGGGACTTGGGGAACTACGAGCAGTACTTC.

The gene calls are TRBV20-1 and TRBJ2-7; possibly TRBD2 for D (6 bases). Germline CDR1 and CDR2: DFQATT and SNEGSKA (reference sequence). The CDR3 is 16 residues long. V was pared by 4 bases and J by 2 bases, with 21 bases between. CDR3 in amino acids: CSAIPSTAGDTYEQYF. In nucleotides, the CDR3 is TGCAGTGCTATTCCCTCGACAGCGGGCGATACCTACGAGCAGTACTTC.

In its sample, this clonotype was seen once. The CDR3 sequence: CSARLALTDTQYF. For the CDR3, the DNA is TGCAGCGCCAGACTAGCTCTCACAGATACGCAGTATTTT. J is TRBJ2-3 and V is TRBV29-1, with TRBD2 matching 7 bases. Germline CDR1 and CDR2: SQVTM and ANQGSEA. V was clipped by 7 bases and J by 2 bases; unmatched bases: 6. The CDR3 is made up of 13 amino acids.

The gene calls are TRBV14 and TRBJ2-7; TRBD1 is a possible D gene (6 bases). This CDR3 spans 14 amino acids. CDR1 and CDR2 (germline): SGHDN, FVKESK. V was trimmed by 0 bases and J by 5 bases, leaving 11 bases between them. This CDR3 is CASSQEQGWDEQYF. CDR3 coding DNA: TGTGCCAGCAGCCAAGAACAGGGATGGGACGAGCAGTACTTC. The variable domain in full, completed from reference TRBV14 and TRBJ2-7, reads EAGVTQFPSHSVIEKGQTVTLRCDPISGHDNLYWYRRVMGKEIKFLLHFVKESKQDESGMPNNRFLAERTGGTYSTLKVQPAELEDSGVYFCASSQEQGWDEQYFGPGTRLTVT.

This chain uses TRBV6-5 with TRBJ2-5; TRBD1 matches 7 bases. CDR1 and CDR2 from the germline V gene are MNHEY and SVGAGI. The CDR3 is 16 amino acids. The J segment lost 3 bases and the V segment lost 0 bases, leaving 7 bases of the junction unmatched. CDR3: CASSYSRGRLEETQYF. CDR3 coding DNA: TGTGCCAGCAGTTACTCGAGGGGGCGTTTAGAAGAGACCCAGTACTTC.

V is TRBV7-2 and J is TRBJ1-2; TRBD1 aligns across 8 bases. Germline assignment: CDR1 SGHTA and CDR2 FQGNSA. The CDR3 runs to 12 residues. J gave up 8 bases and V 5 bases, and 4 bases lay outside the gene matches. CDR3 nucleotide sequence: TGTGCCAGCAGCGGGACAGGACGGGGCTACACCTTC. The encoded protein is CASSGTGRGYTF. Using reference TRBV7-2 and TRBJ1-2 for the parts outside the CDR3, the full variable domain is GAGVSQSPSNKVTEKGKDVELRCDPISGHTALYWYRQSLGQGLEFLIYFQGNSAPDKSGLPSDRFSAERTGGSVSTLTIQRTQQEDSAVYLCASSGTGRGYTFGSGTRLTVV.

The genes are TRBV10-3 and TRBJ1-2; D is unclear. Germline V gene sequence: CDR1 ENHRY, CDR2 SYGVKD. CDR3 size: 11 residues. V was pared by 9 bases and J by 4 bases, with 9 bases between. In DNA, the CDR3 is TGTGCCATTTGGGGTGGCTATGGCTACACCTTC. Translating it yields CAIWGGYGYTF.

The CDR3, as DNA: TGTGCCAGCTGGAAGGGCGGCTATGGCTACACCTTC. As protein: CASWKGGYGYTF. This chain connects TRBV12-3 or TRBV12-4 to TRBJ1-2; D unclear. The ends were cut back, 8 bases at V and 4 bases at J, with 11 bases in the middle. The CDR3 loop spans 12 amino acids.

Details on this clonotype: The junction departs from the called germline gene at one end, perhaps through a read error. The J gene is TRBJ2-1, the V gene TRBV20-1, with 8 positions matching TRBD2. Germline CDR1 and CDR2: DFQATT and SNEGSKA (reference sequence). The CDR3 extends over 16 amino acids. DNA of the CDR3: TGTAGTGCCGCCAGACCGGGACTAGGGATTGGGGATGAGCAGTTCTTC. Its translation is CSAARPGLGIGDEQFF.

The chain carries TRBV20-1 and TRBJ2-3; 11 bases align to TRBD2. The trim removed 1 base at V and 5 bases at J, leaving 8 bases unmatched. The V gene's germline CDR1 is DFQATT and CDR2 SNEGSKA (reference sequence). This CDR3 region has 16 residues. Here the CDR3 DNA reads TGCAGTGCTAGAGCCGTACTAGCGGGAGCTCTAGATACGCAGTATTTT. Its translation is CSARAVLAGALDTQYF.

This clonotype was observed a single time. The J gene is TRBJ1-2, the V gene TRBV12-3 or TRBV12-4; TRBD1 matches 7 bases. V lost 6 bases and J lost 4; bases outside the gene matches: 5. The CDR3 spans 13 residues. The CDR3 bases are TGTGCCAGCAGGTCGAGACAGGGCTATGGCTACACCTTC. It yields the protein CASRSRQGYGYTF.

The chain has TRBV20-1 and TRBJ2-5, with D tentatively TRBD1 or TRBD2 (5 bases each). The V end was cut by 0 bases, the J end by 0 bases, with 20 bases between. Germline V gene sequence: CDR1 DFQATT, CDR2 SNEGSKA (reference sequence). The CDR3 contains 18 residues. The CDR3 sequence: CSARDLPGRLGYQETQYF. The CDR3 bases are TGCAGTGCTAGAGATCTCCCGGGACGACTCGGGTACCAAGAGACCCAGTACTTC.

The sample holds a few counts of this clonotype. CDR3 region: CASSFIGDYGYTF. In nucleotides, the CDR3 is TGTGCCAGCAGTTTCATAGGGGACTATGGCTACACCTTC. The chain links TRBV12-3 or TRBV12-4 to TRBJ1-2; possible D gene TRBD1, 5 bases. CDR3 size: 13 residues. V was shortened by 3 bases and J by 3 bases, with 8 bases between the two germline ends.